The rows below give T cell receptor beta chains drawn from one sample of a study of T cell responses to AZD1222 COVID-19 vaccine. Sequenced by immunoSEQ multiplex PCR; TCRdb stores in-frame clones only, minus some. The sample lists 100,000 to 150,000 clones, about 90% occurring once. The material was peripheral blood, obtained on day 0 of AZD1222 vaccination. The source is an adult in good health. CDR3s include the opening cysteine and the closing phenylalanine or tryptophan. A D gene is named only where the DNA matches it firmly. Clone size is stated in some rows and not others, as once, few, many or a class when expanded.

-	TRBD1	TRBJ2-2	TRBV5-1	TGCGCCAGCAGCTCGCCGGGACAGGGGAACACCGGGGAGCTGTTTTTT	CASSSPGQGNTGELFF
-	-	TRBJ1-5	TRBV5-5	TGTGCCAGCAGCTCGGACGGGGTATATCAGCCCCAGCATTTT	CASSSDGVYQPQHF
-	-	TRBJ1-5	TRBV12-3/TRBV12-4	TGTGCCAGCAGTTTAGAGAATCAGCCCCAGCATTTT	CASSLENQPQHF
-	TRBD1	TRBJ2-1	TRBV9	TGTGCCAGCAGCGTAGCTGGGACAGGTGTTAATGAGCAGTTCTTC	CASSVAGTGVNEQFF
-	-	TRBJ2-5	TRBV19	TGTGCCAGTAGGGAACAAGGGTCCGCCCGAGAGACCCAGTACTTC	CASREQGSARETQYF
-	-	TRBJ2-7	TRBV29-1	TGCAGCGCTTGGGACACGAACTACGAGCAGTACTTC	CSAWDTNYEQYF
-	-	TRBJ1-5	TRBV6-5	TGTGCCAGCAGTCACTACGGACAGAATCAGCCCCAGCATTTT	CASSHYGQNQPQHF
-	-	TRBJ2-2	TRBV2	TGTGCCAGCAGTGAACAGGTTGCCGGGGAGCTGTTTTTT	CASSEQVAGELFF
once	TRBD1	TRBJ1-2	TRBV12-3/TRBV12-4	TGTGCCAGCACAGGACAGGGTCCCTATGGCTACACCTTC	CASTGQGPYGYTF
once	TRBD1	TRBJ1-1	TRBV3-1/TRBV3-2	TGTGCCAGCAGACTGGACAGGTTCACTGAAGCTTTCTTT	CASRLDRFTEAFF
-	-	TRBJ2-1	TRBV11-3	TGTGCCAGCAGCCCTAACAAGGGCCTGAACAATGAGCAGTTCTTC	CASSPNKGLNNEQFF
-	-	TRBJ1-5	TRBV7-9	TGTGCCAGCGGGGAAGTGGGGGATCAGCCCCAGCATTTT	CASGEVGDQPQHF
-	-	TRBJ2-5	TRBV5-1	TGCGCCAGCAGCGCTCAAGAGACCCAGTACTTC	CASSAQETQYF
-	TRBD2	TRBJ2-5	TRBV5-1	TGCGCCAGCAGCTTGGCGAGCGGGAGAGGGGACCAAGAGACCCAGTACTTC	CASSLASGRGDQETQYF
-	-	TRBJ1-3	TRBV7-9	TGTGCCAGCAGCTTAGACGGCGAAGGAAACACCATATATTTT	CASSLDGEGNTIYF
once	-	TRBJ1-1	TRBV29-1	TGCAGCGTTGATCGGGGAAGCGGAGACACTGAAGCTTTCTTT	CSVDRGSGDTEAFF
-	-	TRBJ1-1	TRBV5-1	TGCGCCAGCAGCTTTTGGACAGCGGACACTGAAGCTTTCTTT	CASSFWTADTEAFF
-	TRBD1	TRBJ1-1	TRBV2	TGTGCCAACAGACAGGGGGCGTCTATAACTGAAGCTTTCTTT	CANRQGASITEAFF
-	-	TRBJ1-6	TRBV30	TGTGCCTGGAGCGGGCAGGGTAATTCACCCCTCCACTTT	CAWSGQGNSPLHF
few	-	TRBJ2-7	TRBV6-5	TGTGCCAGCAGGCCCGGTTCAGGGGTCTACGAGCAGTACTTC	CASRPGSGVYEQYF
medium-sized	TRBD1	TRBJ1-1	TRBV7-3	TGTGCCAGCAGCCTGCAGGGACAGGGGGCTGAAGCTTTCTTT	CASSLQGQGAEAFF
-	-	TRBJ2-5	TRBV5-1	TGCGCCAGCAGCTTGGTAGTTCCGGGAGAGACCCAGTACTTC	CASSLVVPGETQYF
-	-	TRBJ2-7	TRBV29-1	TGCAGCGTTGCCCGCCAGGACCCGTACGAGCAGTACTTC	CSVARQDPYEQYF
-	-	TRBJ2-7	TRBV3-1/TRBV3-2	TGTGCCAGCAGAGACACAGGGATCTCCTACGAGCAGTACTTC	CASRDTGISYEQYF
-	-	TRBJ2-7	TRBV28	TGTGCCAGCAGTCCACCGCAGGGGGGAACGTTTTACGAGCAGTACTTC	CASSPPQGGTFYEQYF
-	-	TRBJ2-7	TRBV27	TGTGCCAGCAACATCGGTAGATCGGGCGAGCAGTACTTC	CASNIGRSGEQYF
once	TRBD1	TRBJ2-5	TRBV7-9	TGTGCCAGCAGCCCGAGGACAGGTTCAGGGGAGACCCAGTACTTC	CASSPRTGSGETQYF
-	-	TRBJ1-2	TRBV10-3	TGTGCCATCAGTGACCCTGACAGAAACTATGGCTACACCTTC	CAISDPDRNYGYTF
-	-	TRBJ1-6	TRBV4-1	TGCGCCAGCAGCCAAGAAGGAACAACCTATAATTCACCCCTCCACTTT	CASSQEGTTYNSPLHF
-	-	TRBJ2-5	TRBV5-6	TGTGCCAGCAGCCCCGACAGGACCCAAGAGACCCAGTACTTC	CASSPDRTQETQYF
-	-	TRBJ1-2	TRBV25-1	TGTGCCAGCAGTGAATGGAGTAGTGGCTACACCTTC	CASSEWSSGYTF
once	-	TRBJ1-2	TRBV28	TGTGCCAGCAGCGAACCCCCAAGCTATGGCTACACCTTC	CASSEPPSYGYTF
-	-	TRBJ2-1	TRBV23-1	TGCGCCAGCAGCCAACTATCAGTCGGGAATGAGCAGTTCTTC	CASSQLSVGNEQFF
-	-	TRBJ1-1	TRBV18	TGTGCCAGCACACAAGGGGTGGGGAACACTGAAGCTTTCTTT	CASTQGVGNTEAFF
-	-	TRBJ1-4	TRBV27	TGTGCCAGCAGTTTATCCCCCCTCACGGCGGAAAAACTGTTTTTT	CASSLSPLTAEKLFF
-	-	TRBJ2-2	TRBV12-3/TRBV12-4	TGTGCCAGCAGTTTGCAGGGCACCGGGGAGCTGTTTTTT	CASSLQGTGELFF
-	-	TRBJ1-1	TRBV9	TGTGCCAGCAGCGTAGGGGGGGCCCCGGACACTGAAGCTTTCTTT	CASSVGGAPDTEAFF
-	TRBD1	TRBJ1-4	TRBV5-1	TGCGCCAGCAGCTTGATGGGGTCGACAGGGACGGGAGAAAAACTGTTTTTT	CASSLMGSTGTGEKLFF
once	-	TRBJ1-2	TRBV7-9	TGTGCCAGCAGCGGGGGGACCTCGAGGGGTGGCTACACCTTC	CASSGGTSRGGYTF
-	TRBD2	TRBJ2-7	TRBV2	TGTGCCAGCGGGGGGGAGGGGCGGCACGAGCAGTACTTC	CASGGEGRHEQYF
-	-	TRBJ2-7	TRBV10-3	TGTGCCATCAGGAGCAGGGAGGCCTCCTACGAGCAGTACTTC	CAIRSREASYEQYF
-	-	TRBJ2-5	TRBV19	TGTGCCAGTAGTATAGGGGCAGGGTTTGGCGAGACCCAGTACTTC	CASSIGAGFGETQYF
-	-	TRBJ1-1	TRBV5-6	TGTGCCAGCAGCTTTGCTGCGGGGGGGATGAACACTGAAGCTTTCTTT	CASSFAAGGMNTEAFF